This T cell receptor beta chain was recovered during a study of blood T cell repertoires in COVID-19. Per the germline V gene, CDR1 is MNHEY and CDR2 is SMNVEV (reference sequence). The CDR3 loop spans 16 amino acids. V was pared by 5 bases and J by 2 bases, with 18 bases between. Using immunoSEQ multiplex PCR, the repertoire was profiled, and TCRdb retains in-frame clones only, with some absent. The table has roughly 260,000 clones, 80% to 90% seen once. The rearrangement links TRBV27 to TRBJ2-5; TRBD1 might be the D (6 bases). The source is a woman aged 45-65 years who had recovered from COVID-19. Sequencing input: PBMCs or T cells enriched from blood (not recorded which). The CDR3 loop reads CASSAGVRDKQETQYF. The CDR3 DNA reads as TGTGCCAGCAGTGCAGGGGTCCGGGACAAACAAGAGACCCAGTACTTC.